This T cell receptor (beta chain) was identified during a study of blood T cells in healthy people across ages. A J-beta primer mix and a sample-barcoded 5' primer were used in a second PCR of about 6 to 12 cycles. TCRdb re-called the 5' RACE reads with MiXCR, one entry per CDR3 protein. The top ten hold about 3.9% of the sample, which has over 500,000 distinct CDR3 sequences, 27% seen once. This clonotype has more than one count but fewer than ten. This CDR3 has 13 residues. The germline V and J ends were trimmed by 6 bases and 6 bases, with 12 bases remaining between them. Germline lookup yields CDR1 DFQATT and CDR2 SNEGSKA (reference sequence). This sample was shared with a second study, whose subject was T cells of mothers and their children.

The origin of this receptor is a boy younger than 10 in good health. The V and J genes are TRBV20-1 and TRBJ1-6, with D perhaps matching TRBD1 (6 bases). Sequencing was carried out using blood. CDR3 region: CSAGWTANSPLHF. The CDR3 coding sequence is TGCAGTGCGGGCTGGACAGCTAATTCACCCCTCCACTTT.